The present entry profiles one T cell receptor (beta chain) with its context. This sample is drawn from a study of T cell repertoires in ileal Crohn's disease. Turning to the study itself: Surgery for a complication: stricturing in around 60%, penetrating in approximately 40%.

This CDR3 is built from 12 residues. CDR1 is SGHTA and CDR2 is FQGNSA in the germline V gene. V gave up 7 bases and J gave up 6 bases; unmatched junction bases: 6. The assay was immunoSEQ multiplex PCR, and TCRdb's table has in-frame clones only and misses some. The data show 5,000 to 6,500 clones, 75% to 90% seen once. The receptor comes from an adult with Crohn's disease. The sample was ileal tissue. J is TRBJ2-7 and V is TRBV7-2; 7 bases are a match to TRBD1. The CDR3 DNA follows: TGTGCCAGCACCATTAGGGGGCGCGAGCAGTACTTC. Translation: CASTIRGREQYF.